One and the same sample provided the 24 T cell receptor beta chains below, sequenced in a study of sequential checkpoint blockade in melanoma. TCRdb's copy holds only in-frame clones and misses some; the assay was immunoSEQ multiplex PCR. The sample has about 20,000 clones; roughly 82% are singletons. The treatment is: randomized to nivolumab then ipilimumab (arm A) or the reverse (arm B). The starting material was CD8+ T cells sorted from blood (inferred from file names), obtained from a patient given nivolumab and ipilimumab in sequence. The receptors stem from a human donor with melanoma.

V usage is TRBV28 and J usage is TRBJ2-4, with TRBD1 matching over 9 bases. Trimming cost V 3 bases and J 7 bases; bases outside gene matches: 1. The CDR3 consists of 13 residues. Germline CDR1 and CDR2: MDHEN and SYDVKM. This CDR3 reads CASSLTGGNIQYF. For the CDR3, the DNA is TGTGCCAGCAGTTTGACAGGGGGGAACATTCAGTACTTC.

This chain links TRBV5-6 with TRBJ1-1; no reliable D call. The germline V and J ends were trimmed by 1 base and 2 bases, with 12 bases remaining between them. The CDR3 spans 15 residues. The germline CDR1 and CDR2 sequences are SGHDT and YYEEEE. The CDR3 nucleotides read TGTGCCAGCAGCTTGCAGGAAACAATAAACACTGAAGCTTTCTTT. Translated, it gives CASSLQETINTEAFF.

This sequence joins TRBV29-1 and TRBJ2-7; D is unclear. The germline V gene has CDR1 SQVTM and CDR2 ANQGSEA. The V end was cut by 0 bases, the J end by 0 bases, with 15 bases between. The CDR3 has 16 residues. The CDR3 DNA sequence: TGCAGCGTTGAAGATTTGAAAGACAAGGACTCCTACGAGCAGTACTTC. Amino acid sequence: CSVEDLKDKDSYEQYF.

This chain connects TRBV2 to TRBJ2-1, with 11 bases identical to TRBD2. The V gene's germline CDR1 is SNHLY and CDR2 FYNNEI. The CDR3 sequence is 16 residues long. V trimming: 6 bases; J trimming: 5 bases; junction bases outside the gene matches: 9. Here the CDR3 reads CASSFSIAGGDNEQFF. Here the CDR3 DNA reads TGTGCCAGCAGCTTTTCCATAGCGGGGGGGGACAATGAGCAGTTCTTC.

By its share, this clone is medium-sized. V is TRBV7-9 and J is TRBJ1-2, with a weak D call TRBD1 (6 bases). The germline V gene has CDR1 SEHNR and CDR2 FQNEAQ (reference sequence). The CDR3 extends over 15 amino acids. V was shortened by 1 base and J by 6 bases, with 15 bases between the two germline ends. Here the CDR3 reads CASSLVGGAGDGYTF. The CDR3 DNA is TGTGCCAGCAGCTTAGTCGGGGGGGCTGGAGATGGCTACACCTTC.

The CDR3: CSVRQQETQYF. The CDR3 DNA follows: TGCAGCGTTAGACAGCAAGAGACCCAGTACTTC. The chain couples TRBV29-1 to TRBJ2-5; weak D call: TRBD1 (5 bases). CDR1 and CDR2 from the germline V gene are SQVTM and ANQGSEA. This CDR3 spans 11 amino acids. The V end lost 5 bases, the J end lost 2 bases, and 6 bases lay between the germline ends.

This chain uses TRBV27 with TRBJ1-6; perhaps TRBD1 as D (6 bases). There are 16 residues in the CDR3. Germline V lookup: CDR1 MNHEY, CDR2 SMNVEV (reference sequence). Trimming removed 6 bases from V and 7 bases from J, with 19 bases in between. The CDR3: CASSFNYRASNSPLHF. The DNA for the CDR3 is TGTGCCAGCAGCTTCAACTACAGGGCTTCAAATTCACCCCTCCACTTT.

J is TRBJ1-1 and V is TRBV5-1; the D is unclear. The V gene lost 0 bases and the J gene lost 1 base, with 7 bases spanning the gap. The CDR3 is made up of 14 amino acids. Germline CDR1 reads SGHRS; CDR2 reads YFSETQ. The CDR3 nucleotides are TGCGCCAGCAGCTTGGAGACAAAGAACACTGAAGCTTTCTTT. Amino acid sequence: CASSLETKNTEAFF.

The rearrangement links TRBV2 to TRBJ2-1; 12 nucleotides match TRBD1. With 6 bases clipped from V and 9 bases from J, the junction kept 9 bases outside the gene matches. This CDR3 is 15 amino acids long. Germline values: CDR1 SNHLY, CDR2 FYNNEI. CDR3 nucleotides: TGTGCCAGCAGAGCCCGGGACAGGGGGCTTGGTGAGCAGTTCTTC. It translates to CASRARDRGLGEQFF.

V usage is TRBV9 and J usage is TRBJ2-7, with D hard to call. Germline V CDR1 and CDR2: SGDLS, YYNGEE. The CDR3 runs 15 residues. V dropped 0 bases and J dropped 2 bases, with 12 bases sitting between them. CDR3 region: CASSVGAAETYEQYF. CDR3 DNA: TGTGCCAGCAGCGTAGGGGCCGCAGAAACCTACGAGCAGTACTTC.

V is TRBV4-1 and J is TRBJ1-1; D possibly corresponds to TRBD1 (6 bases). The CDR3 contains 12 residues. V lost 6 bases and J lost 1, with 6 bases in between. CDR1 MGHRA and CDR2 YSYEKL come from the germline V gene. CDR3 loop: CASRTGNTEAFF. The CDR3 coding sequence is TGCGCCAGCAGGACAGGGAACACTGAAGCTTTCTTT.

This clone was recorded only once. The genes are TRBV29-1 and TRBJ1-2; 9 nucleotides line up with TRBD1. The CDR3 has 13 amino acids. J was trimmed by 8 bases and V by 6 bases; bases with no gene match: 10. The germline gives CDR1 SQVTM, CDR2 ANQGSEA. Here the CDR3 reads CSVIPQGAQGYTF. The DNA for the CDR3 is TGCAGCGTCATTCCACAGGGGGCGCAGGGCTACACCTTC.

The gene calls are TRBV9 and TRBJ1-1, with D unclear. The CDR3 sequence is 13 residues long. Germline CDR1 is SGDLS and CDR2 is YYNGEE. The V gene lost 3 bases and the J gene lost 1 base, with 7 bases spanning the gap. This chain's CDR3 is CASSATQNTEAFF. CDR3 in DNA: TGTGCCAGCAGCGCCACACAGAACACTGAAGCTTTCTTT.

This clone was seen a single time. The gene calls are TRBV2 and TRBJ2-7; TRBD1 matches at 12 bases. The CDR3 is 13 amino acids. Trimming at V came to 6 bases and at J to 7 bases, leaving 4 bases not matched to a gene. Germline CDR1 SNHLY, CDR2 FYNNEI. CDR3 in amino acids: CASRGTGGGEQYF. For the CDR3, the DNA is TGTGCCAGCAGGGGGACAGGGGGCGGTGAGCAGTACTTC.

The chain recombines TRBV27 with TRBJ2-1; 11 nucleotides agree with TRBD2. This CDR3 is built from 15 residues. The germline gives CDR1 MNHEY, CDR2 SMNVEV (reference sequence). V was pared by 4 bases and J by 7 bases, with 6 bases of the junction left unmatched. CDR3 nucleotide sequence: TGTGCCAGCAGTTCTAGACTAGCGGGGAGTAATGAGCAGTTCTTC. Translated: CASSSRLAGSNEQFF.

CDR3 amino acids: CASRSSVETQYF. Here the CDR3 DNA reads TGTGCCAGCAGATCTTCAGTGGAGACCCAGTACTTC. The rearrangement uses TRBV11-2 and TRBJ2-5; D not resolved. The CDR3 is made up of 12 amino acids. The germline V and J ends were trimmed by 6 bases and 5 bases, with 10 bases remaining between them. Looked up from germline, CDR1 is SGHAT and CDR2 is FQNNGV.

V is TRBV12-5 and J is TRBJ2-1; D remains ambiguous. V was cut by 3 bases and J by 10 bases, with 4 bases left in between. This CDR3 is 10 amino acids long. Looked up from germline, CDR1 is LGHNT and CDR2 is FRNRAP. In DNA form, the CDR3 reads TGTGCTAGTGGTTTCCCGGAGCAGTTCTTC. It is translated as CASGFPEQFF.

This sequence joins TRBV27 and TRBJ2-3; 8 nucleotides line up with TRBD1. In germline, CDR1 is MNHEY, CDR2 SMNVEV (reference sequence). The CDR3 contains 15 residues. With 0 bases clipped from V and 12 bases from J, the junction kept 11 bases outside the gene matches. The CDR3: CASSLSIDWTGYQYF. CDR3 DNA sequence: TGTGCCAGCAGTTTATCAATAGATTGGACAGGGTATCAGTATTTT.

J is TRBJ2-1 and V is TRBV29-1; D uncertain. V was pared by 5 bases and J by 7 bases, with 15 bases between. The germline V gene has CDR1 SQVTM and CDR2 ANQGSEA. This CDR3 region has 13 residues. As DNA, the CDR3 is TGCAGCGTTCCTGGCCGACTCCTGAATGAGCAGTTCTTC. As protein: CSVPGRLLNEQFF.

The rearrangement links TRBV19 to TRBJ2-7; TRBD2 aligns across 10 bases. Germline-derived CDR1 and CDR2 are LNHDA and SQIVND (reference sequence). The CDR3 spans 17 residues. V was pared by 1 base and J by 0 bases, with 6 bases of the junction left unmatched. The CDR3: CASSIGIAGGHSYEQYF. As DNA, the CDR3 is TGTGCCAGTAGTATAGGGATAGCGGGGGGCCACTCCTACGAGCAGTACTTC.

The CDR3 DNA reads as TGTGCCAGCAGTCGGACTAGTGCTAGCACAGATACGCAGTATTTT. Translated, it gives CASSRTSASTDTQYF. The chain joins TRBV28 to TRBJ2-3; 7 bases are a match to TRBD2. Germline V gene lookup returns CDR1 MDHEN and CDR2 SYDVKM. The junction had 5 bases not matched to a gene; V was cut back by 5 bases and J by 0 bases. This CDR3 is 15 amino acids long.

The CDR3 nucleotides read TGCGCCAGCAGCTTGAATAGCGGGGGGCCCAGGGTCACCGGGGAGCTGTTTTTT. Translating it yields CASSLNSGGPRVTGELFF. This chain uses TRBV5-1 with TRBJ2-2, with 10 bases fitting TRBD2. Germline CDR1 and CDR2: SGHRS and YFSETQ. V shed 1 base and J 4 bases; nucleotides not matched to a gene: 10. CDR3 length equals 18 residues. The complete variable domain, with remaining parts taken from reference TRBV5-1 and TRBJ2-2, reads KAGVTQTPRYLIKTRGQQVTLSCSPISGHRSVSWYQQTPGQGLQFLFEYFSETQRNKGNFPGRFSGRQFSNSRSEMNVSTLELGDSALYLCASSLNSGGPRVTGELFFGEGSRLTVL.

The chain employs TRBV12-5 and TRBJ2-1; 11 bases are shared with TRBD1. Germline trimming cut 6 bases from V and 8 bases from J; bases unmatched to any gene: 15. The CDR3 has 17 residues. Looked up from germline, CDR1 is LGHNT and CDR2 is FRNRAP. In DNA, the CDR3 is TGTGCTAGTGGCAAGGACAGGGGGCGCTTTGGGGGGGATGAGCAGTTCTTC. Translating gives CASGKDRGRFGGDEQFF.

The CDR3 is CASRETAWRNEKLFF. CDR3 DNA sequence: TGCGCCAGCAGGGAGACGGCTTGGCGAAATGAAAAACTGTTTTTT. V usage is TRBV4-3 and J usage is TRBJ1-4; D is uncertain. Between the trimmed V and J ends, which lost 6 bases and 5 bases, there was a span of 16 bases. Per the germline V gene, CDR1 is LGHNA and CDR2 is YSLEER. The CDR3 length is 15 residues.